The rows below give T cell receptor beta chains drawn from one sample of a study of T cells in Graves' hyperthyroidism and ophthalmopathy. MiXCR was run by TCRdb on the multiplex PCR reads, yielding one entry per CDR3 protein. The sample holds about 410,000 distinct CDR3 sequences, roughly 15% seen once. Sequencing was carried out using blood. The origin of the receptors is a man between 18 and 29 years old with Graves' ophthalmopathy. Each CDR3 is given with its conserved first and last residue. Fields, in order: clone size, V gene, J gene, D gene, CDR3 DNA, CDR3 protein. The D gene is left open where the match is weak. Size is stated for part of the rows, as once, few or many counts, or as a class when the clone is expanded.

abundance: many
v_gene: TRBV5-1
j_gene: TRBJ2-1
d_gene: .
CDR3nt: TGCGCCAGCAGCTCGGGACCCGCAATCAATGAGCAGTTCTTC
CDR3aa: CASSSGPAINEQFF

abundance: .
v_gene: TRBV6-1
j_gene: TRBJ1-5
d_gene: TRBD1
CDR3nt: TGTGCCAGCGGGAGGGGACAGGGGGCGGTTCAGCCCCAGCATTTT
CDR3aa: CASGRGQGAVQPQHF

abundance: many
v_gene: TRBV12-5
j_gene: TRBJ1-1
d_gene: .
CDR3nt: TGTGCTAGTGGGACCCCAGGAACTGAAGCTTTCTTT
CDR3aa: CASGTPGTEAFF

abundance: many
v_gene: TRBV27
j_gene: TRBJ2-1
d_gene: TRBD2
CDR3nt: TGTGCCAGCAGGGCCGGGACTAACCTTTTCTACAATGAGCAGTTCTTC
CDR3aa: CASRAGTNLFYNEQFF

abundance: .
v_gene: TRBV9
j_gene: TRBJ2-1
d_gene: .
CDR3nt: TGTGCCAGCAGCGTAGGGGGGGCAAGCTCCTACAATGAGCAGTTCTTC
CDR3aa: CASSVGGASSYNEQFF

abundance: many
v_gene: TRBV6-5
j_gene: TRBJ2-6
d_gene: TRBD1
CDR3nt: TGTGCCAGCAGTTACCCCCGGACAGGGACCTCTGGGGCCAACGTCCTGACTTTC
CDR3aa: CASSYPRTGTSGANVLTF

abundance: once
v_gene: TRBV6-2/TRBV6-3
j_gene: TRBJ2-1
d_gene: .
CDR3nt: TGTGCCAGCAGTAGCGGCCCCTACAATGGGCAGTTCTTC
CDR3aa: CASSSGPYNGQFF

abundance: .
v_gene: TRBV5-5
j_gene: TRBJ2-7
d_gene: .
CDR3nt: TGTGCCAGCAGCCCCCCGGGACACCTCCTCTACGAGCAGTACTTC
CDR3aa: CASSPPGHLLYEQYF

abundance: many
v_gene: TRBV20-1
j_gene: TRBJ2-7
d_gene: .
CDR3nt: TGCAGTGCTGAGGGACCGAGCTCCTACGAGCAGTACTTC
CDR3aa: CSAEGPSSYEQYF

abundance: many
v_gene: TRBV10-1
j_gene: TRBJ1-1
d_gene: .
CDR3nt: TGCGCCAGCATGGAGGCTTGGGGGACTGAAGCTTTCTTT
CDR3aa: CASMEAWGTEAFF

abundance: .
v_gene: TRBV24-1
j_gene: TRBJ2-5
d_gene: .
CDR3nt: TGTGCCACCAGTGATGAGGATCTGGGCGCCCAAGAGACCCAGTACTTC
CDR3aa: CATSDEDLGAQETQYF

abundance: many
v_gene: TRBV4-1
j_gene: TRBJ2-1
d_gene: .
CDR3nt: TGCGCCAGCAGCCGAACTTGGCGCGGGTCAACCTACAATGAGCAGTTCTTC
CDR3aa: CASSRTWRGSTYNEQFF

abundance: once
v_gene: TRBV29-1
j_gene: TRBJ2-1
d_gene: TRBD2
CDR3nt: TGCAGCGCCAGGGGACTAGCGGGGGACATTGAGCAGTTCTTC
CDR3aa: CSARGLAGDIEQFF

abundance: many
v_gene: TRBV2
j_gene: TRBJ1-1
d_gene: .
CDR3nt: TGTGCCAGCAGATTGGACAAAAACACTGAAGCTTTCTTT
CDR3aa: CASRLDKNTEAFF

abundance: few
v_gene: TRBV27
j_gene: TRBJ1-2
d_gene: .
CDR3nt: TGTGCCAGCAGTTCGATGCCCGAAGGCTTCTACACCTTC
CDR3aa: CASSSMPEGFYTF

abundance: many
v_gene: TRBV30
j_gene: TRBJ1-2
d_gene: .
CDR3nt: TGTGCCTGGAGTGTACTCGACTATGGCTACACCTTC
CDR3aa: CAWSVLDYGYTF

abundance: many
v_gene: TRBV20-1
j_gene: TRBJ2-1
d_gene: TRBD2
CDR3nt: TGCAGTGCGGGGGGACTAAACTACAATGAGCAGTTCTTC
CDR3aa: CSAGGLNYNEQFF

abundance: few
v_gene: TRBV14
j_gene: TRBJ2-1
d_gene: .
CDR3nt: TGTGCCAGCAGCCAAGAGATGGGACGATACAATGAGCAGTTCTTC
CDR3aa: CASSQEMGRYNEQFF

abundance: .
v_gene: TRBV20-1
j_gene: TRBJ1-2
d_gene: TRBD1
CDR3nt: TGCAGTGCGCCAAAGGGGGCGGGGGGCGGCTACACCTTC
CDR3aa: CSAPKGAGGGYTF

abundance: few
v_gene: TRBV6-1
j_gene: TRBJ1-5
d_gene: .
CDR3nt: TGTGCCAGCAGTTCCGCCCAGAGGGACAGCAATCAGCCCCAGCATTTT
CDR3aa: CASSSAQRDSNQPQHF

abundance: many
v_gene: TRBV7-8
j_gene: TRBJ1-1
d_gene: .
CDR3nt: TGTGCCAGCAGCCTCGGACTCTCAGGCATCACTGAAGCTTTCTTT
CDR3aa: CASSLGLSGITEAFF

abundance: many
v_gene: TRBV5-1
j_gene: TRBJ2-5
d_gene: .
CDR3nt: TGCGCCAGCAGCCCGACTCTAGGGCAAGAGACCCAGTACTTC
CDR3aa: CASSPTLGQETQYF

abundance: many
v_gene: TRBV12-3/TRBV12-4
j_gene: TRBJ1-1
d_gene: TRBD1
CDR3nt: TGTGCCAGCAGTCCCCACAGACAGGGGGGATTCATGAACACTGAAGCTTTCTTT
CDR3aa: CASSPHRQGGFMNTEAFF

abundance: many
v_gene: TRBV2
j_gene: TRBJ2-5
d_gene: TRBD1
CDR3nt: TGTGCCAGCTCAGCCGGGACAGGGGTAGGAGAGACCCAGTACTTC
CDR3aa: CASSAGTGVGETQYF

abundance: many
v_gene: TRBV6-1
j_gene: TRBJ2-2
d_gene: TRBD1
CDR3nt: TGTGCCAGCAGGGGACAGGGGGCGTACACCGGGGAGCTGTTTTTT
CDR3aa: CASRGQGAYTGELFF

abundance: few
v_gene: TRBV6-1
j_gene: TRBJ1-2
d_gene: .
CDR3nt: TGTGCCAGCAGCCGAACCGGGGCCTATGGCTACACCTTC
CDR3aa: CASSRTGAYGYTF

abundance: .
v_gene: TRBV20-1
j_gene: TRBJ1-2
d_gene: .
CDR3nt: TGCAGTGCCTCTGATTTCGTGGATGGCTACACCTTC
CDR3aa: CSASDFVDGYTF

abundance: .
v_gene: TRBV11-2
j_gene: TRBJ2-2
d_gene: .
CDR3nt: TGTGCCAGCAGCTTAGATCTCTCAGGGTGGGCCGGGGAGCTGTTTTTT
CDR3aa: CASSLDLSGWAGELFF

abundance: many
v_gene: TRBV13
j_gene: TRBJ2-3
d_gene: .
CDR3nt: TGTGCCAGCAGCTCCCGACTAGACACTAGCACAGATACGCAGTATTTT
CDR3aa: CASSSRLDTSTDTQYF

abundance: many
v_gene: TRBV5-1
j_gene: TRBJ1-1
d_gene: .
CDR3nt: TGCGCCAGCAGGGTGGGGGTGAGCACTGAAGCTTTCTTT
CDR3aa: CASRVGVSTEAFF

abundance: many
v_gene: TRBV27
j_gene: TRBJ2-3
d_gene: .
CDR3nt: TGTGCCAGCAGTTCCAGGGACCACCACGGGCATACAGATACGCAGTATTTT
CDR3aa: CASSSRDHHGHTDTQYF

abundance: many
v_gene: TRBV20-1
j_gene: TRBJ2-7
d_gene: .
CDR3nt: TGCAGTTACCGGGACGGTAGCTCCTACGAGCAGTACTTC
CDR3aa: CSYRDGSSYEQYF